The 25 T cell receptor beta chains listed next were all sequenced from one sample in a study of breast tumors, draining lymph nodes, adjacent tissues. From the multiplex PCR reads, TCRdb called clonotypes with MiXCR, one entry per CDR3 protein. The sample lists 290,000 or so distinct CDR3 sequences, roughly 31% seen once, with 1.1% in the top ten. The lymph nodes were axillary draining lymph nodes from breast cancer patients. Input material: axillary lymph node tissue. These receptors all come from a female donor with breast cancer. Some clones in this sample may be carry-over from other donors' samples.

About this clonotype: Compared with germline, one end of the junction differs, possibly owing to a read error. The rearrangement uses TRBV6-4 and TRBJ2-1; D possibly corresponds to TRBD2 (5 bases). CDR3 length equals 11 residues. Germline values: CDR1 MRHNA, CDR2 SNTAGT. The CDR3 region is CASGRDAVQSF. DNA of the CDR3: TGTGCCAGCGGGAGAGACGCGGTTCAGTCCTTC.

This clonotype was detected ten times or more. This chain links TRBV6-6 with TRBJ2-1; 12 nucleotides match TRBD2. The CDR3 is 15 amino acids. J gave up 7 bases and V 2 bases, and 3 bases lay outside the gene matches. Per germline, CDR1 MNHNY and CDR2 SVGAGI (reference sequence). CDR3 residues: CASSYRTSGTNEQFF. As DNA, the CDR3 is TGTGCCAGCAGTTACAGGACTAGCGGGACGAATGAGCAGTTCTTC.

This clonotype was counted at least ten times. The chain couples TRBV20-1 to TRBJ2-5; D assignment may be TRBD1 or TRBD2 (5 bases each). In germline, CDR1 is DFQATT, CDR2 SNEGSKA (reference sequence). This CDR3 has 13 residues. V was cut by 5 bases and J by 3 bases, with 13 bases left in between. The CDR3 loop is CSALTQGEETQYF. The CDR3 region has the DNA TGCAGTGCTCTAACCCAGGGAGAAGAGACCCAGTACTTC.

This clonotype was observed at least ten times. The chain uses TRBV5-6 and TRBJ1-6; 7 bases align to TRBD1. V trimming: 6 bases; J trimming: 9 bases; junction bases outside the gene matches: 9. Germline V CDR1 and CDR2: SGHDT, YYEEEE. The CDR3 is 14 residues long. CDR3 nucleotide sequence: TGTGCCAGCACCCCGGGACAGATTTTTTCACCCCTCCACTTT. Its protein product is CASTPGQIFSPLHF.

This clonotype was seen a few times. The chain employs TRBV9 and TRBJ2-3; TRBD2 agrees at 7 bases. The germline V gene encodes CDR1 SGDLS and CDR2 YYNGEE. The junction had 9 bases not matched to a gene; V was cut back by 0 bases and J by 2 bases. The CDR3 has 17 residues. The CDR3 DNA reads TGTGCCAGCAGCGTAGGGGGGGGGGGAGGGCACACAGATACGCAGTATTTT. Protein: CASSVGGGGGHTDTQYF.

Concerning this clonotype: This may arise from a read error, as a much more abundant clone is one base away. The chain carries TRBV20-1 and TRBJ1-2, with 9 bases matching TRBD1. The J segment lost 7 bases and the V segment lost 6 bases, leaving 12 bases of the junction unmatched. The CDR3 length is 14 residues. Germline CDR1 reads DFQATT; CDR2 reads SNEGSKA (reference sequence). CDR3 region: CSARDREGYSGYTF. DNA of the CDR3: TGCAGTGCCAGGGACAGGGAGGGGTACTCTGGCTACACCTTC.

The sample holds many counts of this clonotype. The genes are TRBV6-5 and TRBJ1-4; 7 nucleotides agree with TRBD1. In germline, CDR1 is MNHEY, CDR2 SVGAGI. The V gene end was trimmed by 0 bases and the J gene end by 7 bases; junction bases not matched to a gene: 8. This CDR3 region has 16 residues. Here the CDR3 DNA reads TGTGCCAGCAGTTACTCGACGGGGACAGAAGCTGAAAAACTGTTTTTT. It codes for CASSYSTGTEAEKLFF.

As to this clonotype: This may arise from a read error, as a much more abundant clone is one base away. The chain is built from TRBV5-5 and TRBJ2-7; D remains unclear. The V gene's germline CDR1 is SGHKS and CDR2 YYEKEE (reference sequence). V was cut by 0 bases and J by 0 bases, with 16 bases left in between. CDR3 length equals 17 residues. The CDR3 loop reads CASSLGGWALGSYEQYF. In DNA form, the CDR3 reads TGTGCCAGCAGCTTGGGTGGCTGGGCCCTAGGCTCCTACGAGCAGTACTTC.

This clonotype was found many times. CDR3 protein: CASSPPTSGPSYEQYF. The CDR3 nucleotides are TGTGCCAGCAGCCCCCCGACGAGCGGGCCATCTTACGAGCAGTACTTC. The V gene is TRBV4-2, the J gene TRBJ2-7; D might be TRBD2 (6 bases). V was pared by 4 bases and J by 4 bases, with 20 bases between. This CDR3 has 16 residues. Germline CDR1 reads LGHNA; CDR2 reads YNFKEQ.

This clonotype was seen many times. The rearrangement uses TRBV4-1 and TRBJ1-6; D is ambiguous. Trimming cost V 1 base and J 7 bases, with 8 bases left between them. The CDR3 consists of 14 residues. Per the germline V gene, CDR1 is MGHRA and CDR2 is YSYEKL. Written as DNA, the CDR3 is TGCGCCAGCAGCCAAGCCATGGTAAATTCACCCCTCCACTTT. Its protein is CASSQAMVNSPLHF.

In its sample, this clonotype was seen many times. The chain carries TRBV9 and TRBJ2-5; D is uncertain. V lost 0 bases and J lost 1, with 10 bases in between. Germline lookup yields CDR1 SGDLS and CDR2 YYNGEE. CDR3 length: 15 amino acids. The CDR3 nucleotides read TGTGCCAGCAGCGTAGATGTGGGTCTCCAAGAGACCCAGTACTTC. Protein: CASSVDVGLQETQYF.

This clonotype has at least ten counts. The chain uses TRBV5-6 and TRBJ2-3; the match to TRBD2 covers 12 bases. The V and J ends lost 0 bases and 2 bases, in that order; junction bases with no gene match: 7. Germline V gives CDR1 SGHDT, CDR2 YYEEEE. The CDR3 contains 18 residues. The CDR3 DNA follows: TGTGCCAGCAGCTTGGTCAGGACTAGCGGGAAGACCACAGATACGCAGTATTTT. Protein product: CASSLVRTSGKTTDTQYF.

This clonotype was detected only a few times. Being one base from a much bigger clone, this may be a read error. The J gene is TRBJ2-5, the V gene TRBV5-4, with a possible D match to TRBD1 (5 bases). Germline CDR1 and CDR2: SGHNT and YYREEE (reference sequence). The CDR3 has 14 amino acids. The germline V and J ends were trimmed by 0 bases and 5 bases, with 11 bases remaining between them. The CDR3 protein is CASSLGRAAETQYF. Written as DNA, the CDR3 is TGTGCCAGCAGCTTGGGCAGGGCCGCGGAGACCCAGTACTTC.

There are many counts of this clonotype. The chain carries TRBV10-1 and TRBJ2-3; D remains ambiguous. This CDR3 has 15 amino acids. Germline CDR1 WNHNN, CDR2 SYGVQD (reference sequence). Between the trimmed V and J ends, which lost 4 bases and 4 bases, there was a span of 15 bases. CDR3 sequence: CASSARTSRADTQYF. The CDR3 DNA reads as TGCGCCAGCAGTGCCCGGACCTCTCGGGCAGATACGCAGTATTTT.

This clonotype has a count of ten or more. V is TRBV5-5 and J is TRBJ1-5; D gene uncertain. Deletions cut 1 base from V and 3 bases from J, with 8 bases between. The CDR3 loop spans 14 amino acids. Germline V CDR1 and CDR2: SGHKS, YYEKEE (reference sequence). This CDR3 is CASSLYGNNQPQHF. The CDR3 DNA follows: TGTGCCAGCAGCTTGTACGGGAACAATCAGCCCCAGCATTTT.

The genes are TRBV2 and TRBJ2-5; 14 positions agree with TRBD2. In germline, CDR1 is SNHLY, CDR2 FYNNEI. This CDR3 is built from 17 residues. Trimming cost V 7 bases and J 5 bases; bases outside gene matches: 12. The CDR3: CASTPSGLAGVAETQYF. CDR3 sequence (DNA): TGTGCCAGCACCCCCTCGGGACTAGCGGGAGTAGCCGAGACCCAGTACTTC.

This clonotype was detected many times. The chain joins TRBV10-2 to TRBJ2-5; D may be TRBD1 (5 bases). The CDR3 loop spans 13 amino acids. V was trimmed by 7 bases and J by 3 bases, leaving 12 bases between them. Germline V gene data show CDR1 as WSHSY and CDR2 as SAAADI. CDR3 amino acids: CASIGLGEETQYF. The CDR3 nucleotides are TGCGCCAGCATCGGGCTAGGGGAAGAGACCCAGTACTTC.

The chain carries TRBV4-1 and TRBJ2-1; 16 positions agree with TRBD2. The CDR3 is 18 residues long. Germline CDR1 MGHRA, CDR2 YSYEKL. The V gene end was trimmed by 6 bases and the J gene end by 7 bases; junction bases not matched to a gene: 12. The CDR3 region is CASRPPAGTSGRDNEQFF. The CDR3 DNA reads as TGCGCCAGCAGACCCCCCGCCGGGACTAGCGGGAGGGATAATGAGCAGTTCTTC.

This clonotype occurred many times. V usage is TRBV2 and J usage is TRBJ2-7; TRBD2 matches at 11 bases. V was pared by 7 bases and J by 7 bases, with 12 bases of the junction left unmatched. Germline CDR1 reads SNHLY; CDR2 reads FYNNEI. The CDR3 has 15 amino acids. The CDR3 is CASIRGLAGGREQYF. DNA for the CDR3: TGTGCCAGCATTCGCGGGCTAGCGGGAGGTCGGGAGCAGTACTTC.

This clonotype appeared many times. This chain links TRBV12-3 or TRBV12-4 with TRBJ1-6, with D unclear. This CDR3 is built from 13 residues. The V gene lost 3 bases and the J gene lost 7 bases, with 7 bases spanning the gap. CDR3 region: CASSFGANSPLHF. The CDR3 DNA sequence: TGTGCCAGCAGTTTCGGTGCCAATTCACCCCTCCACTTT.

This clonotype has at least ten counts. The chain has TRBV6-6 and TRBJ2-7; D gene ambiguous. V lost 5 bases to trimming and J lost 4 bases, with 9 bases between them. This CDR3 contains 12 residues. In germline, CDR1 is MNHNY, CDR2 SVGAGI (reference sequence). The CDR3 is CASSSDIYEQYF. CDR3 DNA: TGTGCCAGCAGTAGCGACATTTACGAGCAGTACTTC.

At least ten counts were recorded for this clonotype. This sequence joins TRBV29-1 and TRBJ2-7, with a weak D call TRBD2 (5 bases). Germline values: CDR1 SQVTM, CDR2 ANQGSEA. V was trimmed by 4 bases and J by 4 bases, leaving 11 bases between them. The CDR3 runs to 12 residues. The CDR3 spells CSVAPSPYEQYF. CDR3 bases: TGCAGCGTTGCGCCTAGCCCATACGAGCAGTACTTC.

This clonotype has a count of ten or more. This chain connects TRBV10-3 to TRBJ2-1; no firm D call. V lost 3 bases and J lost 7, with 7 bases in between. In germline, CDR1 is ENHRY, CDR2 SYGVKD. This CDR3 spans 12 amino acids. DNA for the CDR3: TGTGCCATCAGTGATTTAGGGAATGAGCAGTTCTTC. Amino acids: CAISDLGNEQFF.

This clonotype was observed a few times. The V gene is TRBV20-1, the J gene TRBJ2-3; TRBD2 matches at 9 bases. Per the germline V gene, CDR1 is DFQATT and CDR2 is SNEGSKA (reference sequence). V shed 0 bases and J 1 base; nucleotides not matched to a gene: 2. The CDR3 extends over 15 amino acids. This chain's CDR3 is CSARDAGGGTDTQYF. Written as DNA, the CDR3 is TGCAGTGCTAGAGATGCGGGGGGGGGCACAGATACGCAGTATTTT.

This clonotype was found many times. This rearrangement joins TRBV18 to TRBJ2-5; no definite D call. The ends were cut back, 2 bases at V and 5 bases at J, with 6 bases in the middle. Germline V gene sequence: CDR1 KGHSH, CDR2 LQKENI. The CDR3 totals 12 residues. The CDR3: CASSPRTETQYF. The CDR3 DNA follows: TGTGCCAGCTCACCAAGGACCGAGACCCAGTACTTC.